This T cell receptor beta chain was sequenced during a study of T-cell memory formation after mild COVID-19. The study, taken as a whole, reports: Clones that contracted from day 15 to 85 were balanced CD4/CD8, while later expanders leaned CD4+. In pre-infection memory, a portion of responding clones appeared, which suggested that cross-reactive memory joined. CD8+ contracting clones occupied EMRA, while CD4+ ones occupied mainly CM and EM.

Employing constant-segment primers, 5'RACE generated TCR alpha and TCR beta cDNA libraries bearing sample barcodes and UMIs. One entry per CDR3 protein results from TCRdb running MiXCR on the 5' RACE reads. The data show 450,000 or so distinct CDR3 sequences, 15% to 25% seen once. Germline V gene lookup returns CDR1 MNHEY and CDR2 SVGAGI. The length of the CDR3 is 14 residues. The V end lost 2 bases, the J end lost 5 bases, and 13 bases lay between the germline ends. This clonotype was seen a few times. As yet, its antigen is unknown. Sequenced sample: PBMCs or a T cell subset sorted from them (not recorded which). This chain uses TRBV6-5 with TRBJ2-7, with D hard to call. The clonotype was recovered from an adult woman who had mild COVID-19 (a few samples of this study predate the infection). Cell type and time point are not known. CDR3 residues: CASSYDPTRNEQYF. The CDR3 region has the DNA TGTGCCAGCAGTTACGATCCCACCCGGAACGAGCAGTACTTC.